The 7 T cell receptor beta chains presented below share a single source sample, sequenced in a study of blood T cells in healthy people across ages. The authors ran a second PCR of about 7 to 11 cycles using a sample-barcoded 5' primer and a J-beta primer mix. TCRdb redid the calling of the 5' RACE reads with MiXCR, one entry per CDR3 protein. The profile shows 1.4 million to 1.5 million distinct CDR3 sequences, roughly 45% of them singletons. The sequenced material came from blood. The receptors here all came from a woman younger than 35 in good health.

The gene calls are TRBV28 and TRBJ2-1; D is unresolved. CDR1 MDHEN and CDR2 SYDVKM come from the germline V gene. The CDR3 covers 15 residues. Trimming took 3 bases from V and 0 from J, leaving 9 bases between them. The CDR3 sequence: CASSLYSSSYNEQFF. In nucleotides, the CDR3 is TGTGCCAGCAGTTTGTACTCCAGCTCCTACAATGAGCAGTTCTTC.

In regard to this clonotype: Relative to the germline gene, one junction end is altered; a read error may explain this. This chain joins TRBV6-5 and TRBJ1-1, with D unresolved. CDR1 and CDR2 from the germline V gene are MNHEY and SVGAGI. The CDR3 is made up of 13 amino acids. The chain's CDR3 is CASRYSMLAEAFF. The CDR3 nucleotides are TGTGCCAGCAGATACTCGATGCTGGCTGAAGCTTTCTTT.

This clonotype has a handful of counts. This chain uses TRBV18 with TRBJ2-3; 13 positions match TRBD2. CDR3 size: 17 residues. V gave up 3 bases and J gave up 4 bases; unmatched junction bases: 7. Looked up from germline, CDR1 is KGHSH and CDR2 is LQKENI. CDR3 residues: CASSPRLAGGGADTQYF. The CDR3 DNA is TGTGCCAGCTCACCGCGACTAGCGGGAGGTGGGGCAGATACGCAGTATTTT.

V gene TRBV11-2 combines with J gene TRBJ2-3, with 9 positions matching TRBD1. Germline CDR1 and CDR2: SGHAT and FQNNGV. The J segment lost 3 bases and the V segment lost 6 bases, leaving 7 bases of the junction unmatched. The CDR3 is 15 residues long. The DNA for the CDR3 is TGTGCCAGCAGGGGCGGGGACAGGGTGACAGATACGCAGTATTTT. This sequence encodes CASRGGDRVTDTQYF.

The rearrangement uses TRBV2 and TRBJ2-7, with D uncertain. V lost 4 bases, J lost 1 base, and 14 bases lay in between. The CDR3 has 15 residues. From germline, CDR1 is SNHLY and CDR2 FYNNEI. The CDR3 DNA reads as TGTGCCAGCAGTGGGGGTAGCCTGCTGTCCTACGAGCAGTACTTC. It yields the protein CASSGGSLLSYEQYF. The variable domain in full, completed from reference TRBV2 and TRBJ2-7, reads EPEVTQTPSHQVTQMGQEVILRCVPISNHLYFYWYRQILGQKVEFLVSFYNNEISEKSEIFDDQFSVERPDGSNFTLKIRSTKLEDSAMYFCASSGGSLLSYEQYFGPGTRLTVT.

This clonotype was counted only a few times. This chain connects TRBV20-1 to TRBJ1-5, with a weak D call TRBD1 (5 bases). The V end lost 0 bases, the J end lost 6 bases, and 12 bases lay between the germline ends. The CDR3 has 14 amino acids. Germline lookup yields CDR1 DFQATT and CDR2 SNEGSKA (reference sequence). CDR3 nucleotides: TGCAGTGCTAGAGATTCGCAGGGTGGTCAGCCCCAGCATTTT. The encoded protein is CSARDSQGGQPQHF.

This clonotype was detected many times. This chain uses TRBV5-1 with TRBJ2-5, with D perhaps matching TRBD1 (5 bases). V lost 1 base, J lost 4 bases, and 8 bases lay in between. The germline V gene has CDR1 SGHRS and CDR2 YFSETQ. The CDR3 sequence is 13 residues long. The CDR3 spells CASSLPGLETQYF. Here the CDR3 DNA reads TGCGCCAGCAGCTTGCCAGGGTTAGAGACCCAGTACTTC.